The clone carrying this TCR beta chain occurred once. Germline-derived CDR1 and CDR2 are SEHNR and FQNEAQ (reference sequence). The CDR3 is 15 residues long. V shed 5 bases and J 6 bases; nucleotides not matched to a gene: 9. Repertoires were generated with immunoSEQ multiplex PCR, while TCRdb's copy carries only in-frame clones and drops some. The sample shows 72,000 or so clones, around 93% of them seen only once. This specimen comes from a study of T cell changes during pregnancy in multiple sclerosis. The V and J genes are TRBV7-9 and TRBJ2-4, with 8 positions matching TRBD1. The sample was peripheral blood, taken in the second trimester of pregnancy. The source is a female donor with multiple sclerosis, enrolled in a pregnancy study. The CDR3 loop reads CASSPTTGGVNIQYF. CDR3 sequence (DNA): TGTGCCAGCAGCCCCACTACAGGGGGAGTAAACATTCAGTACTTC.